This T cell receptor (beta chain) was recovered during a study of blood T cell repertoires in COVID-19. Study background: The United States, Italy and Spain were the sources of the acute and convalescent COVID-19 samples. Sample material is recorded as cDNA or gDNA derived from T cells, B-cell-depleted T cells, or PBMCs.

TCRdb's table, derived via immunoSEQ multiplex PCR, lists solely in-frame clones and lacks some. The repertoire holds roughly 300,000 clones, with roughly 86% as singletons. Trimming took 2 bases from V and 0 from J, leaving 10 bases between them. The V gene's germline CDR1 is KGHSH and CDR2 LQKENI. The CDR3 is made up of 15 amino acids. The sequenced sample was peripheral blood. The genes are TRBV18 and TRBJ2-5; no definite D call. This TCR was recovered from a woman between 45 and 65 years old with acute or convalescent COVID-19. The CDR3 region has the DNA TGTGCCAGCTCACCAACGCGAACGTACCAAGAGACCCAGTACTTC. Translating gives CASSPTRTYQETQYF.